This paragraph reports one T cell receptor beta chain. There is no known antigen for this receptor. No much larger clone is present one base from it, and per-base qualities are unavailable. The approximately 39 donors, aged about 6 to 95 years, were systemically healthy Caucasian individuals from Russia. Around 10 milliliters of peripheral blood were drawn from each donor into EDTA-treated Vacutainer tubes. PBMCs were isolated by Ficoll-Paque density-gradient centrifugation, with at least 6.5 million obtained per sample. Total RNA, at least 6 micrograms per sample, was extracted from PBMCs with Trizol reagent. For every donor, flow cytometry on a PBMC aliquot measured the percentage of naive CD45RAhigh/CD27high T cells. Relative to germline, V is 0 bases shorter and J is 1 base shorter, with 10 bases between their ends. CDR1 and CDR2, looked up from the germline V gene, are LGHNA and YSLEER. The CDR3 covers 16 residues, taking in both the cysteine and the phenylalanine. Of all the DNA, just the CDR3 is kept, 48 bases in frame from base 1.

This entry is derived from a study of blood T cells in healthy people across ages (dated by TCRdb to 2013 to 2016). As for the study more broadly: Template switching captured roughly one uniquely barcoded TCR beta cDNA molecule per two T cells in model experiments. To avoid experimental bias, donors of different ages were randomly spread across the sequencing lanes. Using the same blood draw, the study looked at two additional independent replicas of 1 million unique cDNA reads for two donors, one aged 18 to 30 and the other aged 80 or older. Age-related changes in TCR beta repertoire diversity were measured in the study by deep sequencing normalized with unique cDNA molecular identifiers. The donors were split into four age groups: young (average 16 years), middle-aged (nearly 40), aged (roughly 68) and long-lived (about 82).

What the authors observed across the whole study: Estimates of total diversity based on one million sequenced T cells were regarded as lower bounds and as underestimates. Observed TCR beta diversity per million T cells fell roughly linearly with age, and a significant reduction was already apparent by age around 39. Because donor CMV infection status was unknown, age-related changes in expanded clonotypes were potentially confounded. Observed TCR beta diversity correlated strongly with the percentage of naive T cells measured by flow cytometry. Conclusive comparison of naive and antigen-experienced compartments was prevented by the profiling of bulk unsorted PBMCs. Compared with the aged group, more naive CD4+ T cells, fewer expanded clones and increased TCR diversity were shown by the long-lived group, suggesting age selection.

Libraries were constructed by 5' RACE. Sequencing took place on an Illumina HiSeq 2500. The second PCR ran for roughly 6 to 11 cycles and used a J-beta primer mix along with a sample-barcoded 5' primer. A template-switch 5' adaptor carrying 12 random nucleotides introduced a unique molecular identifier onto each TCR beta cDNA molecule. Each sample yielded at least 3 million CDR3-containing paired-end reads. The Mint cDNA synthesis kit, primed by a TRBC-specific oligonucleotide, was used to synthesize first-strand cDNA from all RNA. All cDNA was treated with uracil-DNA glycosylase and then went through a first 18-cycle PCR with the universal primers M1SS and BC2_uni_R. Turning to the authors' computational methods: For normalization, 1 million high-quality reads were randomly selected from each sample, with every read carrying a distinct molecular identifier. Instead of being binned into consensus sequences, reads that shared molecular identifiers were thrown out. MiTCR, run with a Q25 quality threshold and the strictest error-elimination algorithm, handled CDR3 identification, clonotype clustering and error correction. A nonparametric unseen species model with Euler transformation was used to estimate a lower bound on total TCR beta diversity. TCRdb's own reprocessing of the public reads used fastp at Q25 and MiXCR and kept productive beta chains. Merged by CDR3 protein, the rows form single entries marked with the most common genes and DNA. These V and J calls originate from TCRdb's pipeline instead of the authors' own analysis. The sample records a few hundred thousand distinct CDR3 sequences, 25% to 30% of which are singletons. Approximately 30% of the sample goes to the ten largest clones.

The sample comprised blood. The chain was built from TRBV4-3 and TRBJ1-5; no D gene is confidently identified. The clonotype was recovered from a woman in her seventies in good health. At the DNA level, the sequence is TGCGCCAGCAGCCAAGATATGGGGTCGAGCAATCAGCCCCAGCATTTT. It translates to CASSQDMGSSNQPQHF.